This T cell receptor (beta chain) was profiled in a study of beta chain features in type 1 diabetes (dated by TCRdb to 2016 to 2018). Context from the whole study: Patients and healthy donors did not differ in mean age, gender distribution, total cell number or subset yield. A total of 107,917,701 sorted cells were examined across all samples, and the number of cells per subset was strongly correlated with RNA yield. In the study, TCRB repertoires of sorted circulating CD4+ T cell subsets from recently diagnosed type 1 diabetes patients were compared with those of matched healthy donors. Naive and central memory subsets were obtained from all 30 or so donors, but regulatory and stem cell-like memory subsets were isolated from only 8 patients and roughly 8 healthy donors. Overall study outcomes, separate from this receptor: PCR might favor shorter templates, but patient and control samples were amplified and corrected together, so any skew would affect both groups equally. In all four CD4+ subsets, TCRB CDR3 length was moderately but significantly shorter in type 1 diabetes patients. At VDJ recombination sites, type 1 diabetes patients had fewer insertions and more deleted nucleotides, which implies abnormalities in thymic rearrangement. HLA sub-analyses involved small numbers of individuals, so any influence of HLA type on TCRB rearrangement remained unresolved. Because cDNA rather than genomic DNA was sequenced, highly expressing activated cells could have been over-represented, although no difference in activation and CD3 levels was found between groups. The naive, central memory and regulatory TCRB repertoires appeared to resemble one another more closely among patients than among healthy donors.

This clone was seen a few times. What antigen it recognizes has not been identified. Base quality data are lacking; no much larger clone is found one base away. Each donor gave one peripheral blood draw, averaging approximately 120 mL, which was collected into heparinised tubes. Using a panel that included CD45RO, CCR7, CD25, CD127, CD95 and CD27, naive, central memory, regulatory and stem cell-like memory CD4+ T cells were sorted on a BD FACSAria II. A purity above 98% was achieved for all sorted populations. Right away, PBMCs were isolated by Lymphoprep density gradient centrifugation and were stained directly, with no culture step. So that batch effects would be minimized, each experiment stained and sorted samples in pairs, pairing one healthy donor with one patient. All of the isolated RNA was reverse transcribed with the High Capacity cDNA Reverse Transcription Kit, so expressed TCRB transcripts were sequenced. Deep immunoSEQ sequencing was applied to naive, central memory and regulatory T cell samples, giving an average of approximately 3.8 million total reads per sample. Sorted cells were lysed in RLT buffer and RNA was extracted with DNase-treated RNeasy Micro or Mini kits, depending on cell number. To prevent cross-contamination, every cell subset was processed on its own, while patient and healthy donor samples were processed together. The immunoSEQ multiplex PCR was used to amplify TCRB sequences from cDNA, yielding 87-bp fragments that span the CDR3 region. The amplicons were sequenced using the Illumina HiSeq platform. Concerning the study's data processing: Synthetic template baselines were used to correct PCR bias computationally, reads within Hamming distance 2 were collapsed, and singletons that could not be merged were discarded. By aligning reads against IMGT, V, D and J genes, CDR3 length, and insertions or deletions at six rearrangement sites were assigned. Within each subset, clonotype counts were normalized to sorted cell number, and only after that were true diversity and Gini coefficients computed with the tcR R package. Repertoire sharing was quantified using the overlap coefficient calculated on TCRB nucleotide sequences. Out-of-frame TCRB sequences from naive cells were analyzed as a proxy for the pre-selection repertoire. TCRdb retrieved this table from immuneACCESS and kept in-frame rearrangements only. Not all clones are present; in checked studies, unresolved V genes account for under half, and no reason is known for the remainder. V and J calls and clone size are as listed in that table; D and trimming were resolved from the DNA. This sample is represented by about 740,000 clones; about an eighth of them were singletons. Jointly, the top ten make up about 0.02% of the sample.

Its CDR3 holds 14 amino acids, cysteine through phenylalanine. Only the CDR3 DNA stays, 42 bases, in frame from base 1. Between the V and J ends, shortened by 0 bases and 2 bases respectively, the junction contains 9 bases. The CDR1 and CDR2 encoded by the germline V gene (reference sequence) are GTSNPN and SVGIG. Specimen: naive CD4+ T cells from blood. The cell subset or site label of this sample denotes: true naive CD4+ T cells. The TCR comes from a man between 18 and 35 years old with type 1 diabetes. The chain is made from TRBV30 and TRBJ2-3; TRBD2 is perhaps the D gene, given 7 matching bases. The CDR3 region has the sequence CAWSVRGATDTQYF. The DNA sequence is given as TGTGCCTGGAGTGTACGGGGGGCCACAGATACGCAGTATTTT.